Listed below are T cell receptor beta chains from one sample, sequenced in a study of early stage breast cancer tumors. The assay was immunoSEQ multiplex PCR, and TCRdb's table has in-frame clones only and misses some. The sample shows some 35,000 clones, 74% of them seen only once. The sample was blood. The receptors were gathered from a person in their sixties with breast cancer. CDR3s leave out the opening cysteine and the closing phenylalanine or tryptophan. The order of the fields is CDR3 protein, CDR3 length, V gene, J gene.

ASKRGNEQF	9	TRBV6-5	TRBJ2-1
ATSRSRQSSGNTIY	14	TRBV15	TRBJ1-3
ASSIRSSQSYNEQF	14	TRBV19	TRBJ2-1
ASSYTGLYPYEQY	13	TRBV6-5	TRBJ2-7
ASSYGNTGRTEAF	13	TRBV6-5	TRBJ1-1
SVEPPGANYGYT	12	TRBV29-1	TRBJ1-2
ASSPGRNEKLF	11	TRBV7-9	TRBJ1-4
ASSGQQGQGAAGYT	14	TRBV6-4	TRBJ1-2
ASSRSLSYEQY	11	TRBV4-1	TRBJ2-7
ASSRFQGAGNTIY	13	TRBV5-4	TRBJ1-3
ASSLAGTGNTEAF	13	TRBV5-4	TRBJ1-1
ATRDRTLSTEAF	12	TRBV15	TRBJ1-1
ASRFPGFHEQY	11	TRBV28	TRBJ2-7
ASSLRYGRGQPQH	13	TRBV19	TRBJ1-5
ASSSGGSTDTQY	12	TRBV7-2	TRBJ2-3
ASRARGRGNNGELF	14	TRBV2	TRBJ2-2
ASSFESFRNQPQH	13	TRBV2	TRBJ1-5
ASSLLSGRAF	10	TRBV11-2	TRBJ1-1
ASTQLARSTGELF	13	TRBV28	TRBJ2-2
ASSSHPLAGGYNEQF	15	TRBV7-9	TRBJ2-1
ASSPGQGFHEQY	12	TRBV7-2	TRBJ2-7
ASSDRQHTEAF	11	TRBV6-1	TRBJ1-1
SVTPTGEGYGYT	12	TRBV29-1	TRBJ1-2
ASSREAGTEAF	11	TRBV18	TRBJ1-1
ASGSRTSSYNEQF	13	TRBV2	TRBJ2-1
ASSSPTREQY	10	TRBV27	TRBJ2-7
AAEGAPKYGYT	11	TRBV23-1	TRBJ1-2
ASSPTFLLETQY	12	TRBV18	TRBJ2-5
ASSSTVQASTDTQY	14	TRBV7-9	TRBJ2-3
ATGKDGASGANVLT	14	TRBV15	TRBJ2-6
ASSLVQAPWTEAF	13	TRBV7-9	TRBJ1-1
ASSAGYNQPQH	11	TRBV6-5	TRBJ1-5